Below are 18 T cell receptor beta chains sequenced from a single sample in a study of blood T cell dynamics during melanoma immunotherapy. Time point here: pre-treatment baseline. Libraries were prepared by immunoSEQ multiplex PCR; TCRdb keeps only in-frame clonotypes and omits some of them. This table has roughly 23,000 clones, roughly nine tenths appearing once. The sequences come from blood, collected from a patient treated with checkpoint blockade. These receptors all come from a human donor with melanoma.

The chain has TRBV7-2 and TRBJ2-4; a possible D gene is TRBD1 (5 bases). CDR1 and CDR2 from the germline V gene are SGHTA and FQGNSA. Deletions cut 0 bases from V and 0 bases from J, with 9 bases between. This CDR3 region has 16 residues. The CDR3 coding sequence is TGTGCCAGCAGCTTAGCGCAGACAGCAGCCAAAAACATTCAGTACTTC. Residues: CASSLAQTAAKNIQYF. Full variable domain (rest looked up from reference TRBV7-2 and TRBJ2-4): GAGVSQSPSNKVTEKGKDVELRCDPISGHTALYWYRQSLGQGLEFLIYFQGNSAPDKSGLPSDRFSAERTGGSVSTLTIQRTQQEDSAVYLCASSLAQTAAKNIQYFGAGTRLSVL.

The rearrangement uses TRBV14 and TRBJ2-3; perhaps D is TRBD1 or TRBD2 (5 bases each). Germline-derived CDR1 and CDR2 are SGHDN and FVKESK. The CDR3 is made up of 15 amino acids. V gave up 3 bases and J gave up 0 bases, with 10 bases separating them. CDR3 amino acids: CASSQAEGSTDTQYF. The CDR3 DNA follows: TGTGCCAGCAGCCAGGCAGAGGGGAGCACAGATACGCAGTATTTT.

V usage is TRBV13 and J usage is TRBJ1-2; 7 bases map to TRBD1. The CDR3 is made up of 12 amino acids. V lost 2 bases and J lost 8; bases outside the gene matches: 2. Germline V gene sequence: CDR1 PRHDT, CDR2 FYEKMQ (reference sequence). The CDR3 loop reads CASSLKTGGYTF. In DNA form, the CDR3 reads TGTGCCAGCAGCTTAAAGACAGGGGGCTACACCTTC.

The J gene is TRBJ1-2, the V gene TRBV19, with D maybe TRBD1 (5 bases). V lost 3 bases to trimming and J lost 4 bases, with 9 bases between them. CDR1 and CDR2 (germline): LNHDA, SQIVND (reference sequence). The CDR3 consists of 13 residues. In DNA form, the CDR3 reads TGTGCCAGTAGTATCAAGGGGAGCTATGGCTACACCTTC. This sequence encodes CASSIKGSYGYTF.

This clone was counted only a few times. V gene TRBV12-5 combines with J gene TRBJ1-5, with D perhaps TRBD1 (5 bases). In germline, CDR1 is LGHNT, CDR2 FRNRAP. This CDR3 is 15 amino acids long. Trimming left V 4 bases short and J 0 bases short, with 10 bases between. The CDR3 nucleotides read TGTGCTAGTGGTTGGGGGGACGGTAGCAATCAGCCCCAGCATTTT. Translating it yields CASGWGDGSNQPQHF.

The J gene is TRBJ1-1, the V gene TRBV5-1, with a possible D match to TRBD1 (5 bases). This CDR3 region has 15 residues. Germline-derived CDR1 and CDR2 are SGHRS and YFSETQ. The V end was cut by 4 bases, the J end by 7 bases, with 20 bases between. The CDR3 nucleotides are TGCGCCAGCAGCGTGGACGGGACCTTGTTGGGTGAAGCTTTCTTT. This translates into CASSVDGTLLGEAFF.

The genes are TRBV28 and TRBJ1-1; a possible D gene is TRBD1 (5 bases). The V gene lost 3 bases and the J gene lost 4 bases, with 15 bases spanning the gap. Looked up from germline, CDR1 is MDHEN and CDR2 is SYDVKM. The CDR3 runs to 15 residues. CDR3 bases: TGTGCCAGCAGTTTGGCCGGGGGGAGAAGCACTGAAGCTTTCTTT. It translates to CASSLAGGRSTEAFF.

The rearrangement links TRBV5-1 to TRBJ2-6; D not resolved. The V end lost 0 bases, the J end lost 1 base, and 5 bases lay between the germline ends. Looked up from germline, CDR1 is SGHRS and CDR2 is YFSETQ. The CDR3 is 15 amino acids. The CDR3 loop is CASSLVPSGANVLTF. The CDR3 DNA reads TGCGCCAGCAGCTTGGTCCCTTCTGGGGCCAACGTCCTGACTTTC.

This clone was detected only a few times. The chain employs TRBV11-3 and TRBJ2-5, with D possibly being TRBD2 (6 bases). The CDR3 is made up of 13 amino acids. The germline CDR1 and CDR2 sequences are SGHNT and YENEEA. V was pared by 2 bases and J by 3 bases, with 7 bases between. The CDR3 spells CASSLWGEETQYF. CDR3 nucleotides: TGTGCCAGCAGCTTATGGGGGGAAGAGACCCAGTACTTC.

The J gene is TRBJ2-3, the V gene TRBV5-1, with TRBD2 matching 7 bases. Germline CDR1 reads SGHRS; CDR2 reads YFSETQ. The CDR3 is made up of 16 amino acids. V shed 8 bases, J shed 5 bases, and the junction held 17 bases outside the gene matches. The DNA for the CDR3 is TGCGCCAGTGCTCAAGGATCGGCGGGAGCCCGAGATACGCAGTATTTT. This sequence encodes CASAQGSAGARDTQYF.

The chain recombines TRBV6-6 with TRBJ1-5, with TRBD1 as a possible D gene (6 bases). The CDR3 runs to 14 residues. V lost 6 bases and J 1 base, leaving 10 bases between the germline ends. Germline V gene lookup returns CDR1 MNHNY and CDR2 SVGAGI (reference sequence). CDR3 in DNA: TGTGCCAGCAGCCCCGACAGGAGCAATCAGCCCCAGCATTTT. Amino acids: CASSPDRSNQPQHF.

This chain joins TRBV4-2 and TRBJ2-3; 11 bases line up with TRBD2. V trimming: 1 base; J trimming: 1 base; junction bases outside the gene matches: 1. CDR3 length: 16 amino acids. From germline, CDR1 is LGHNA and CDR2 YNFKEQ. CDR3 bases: TGTGCCAGCAGCCAAGTACTAGCGGGGGGCACAGATACGCAGTATTTT. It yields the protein CASSQVLAGGTDTQYF.

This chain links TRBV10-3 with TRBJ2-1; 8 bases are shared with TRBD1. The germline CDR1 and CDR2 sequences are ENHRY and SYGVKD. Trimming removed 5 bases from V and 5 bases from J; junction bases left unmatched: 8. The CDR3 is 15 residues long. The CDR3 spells CAISPGQGVDNEQFF. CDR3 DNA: TGTGCCATCAGTCCCGGACAGGGTGTCGACAATGAGCAGTTCTTC.

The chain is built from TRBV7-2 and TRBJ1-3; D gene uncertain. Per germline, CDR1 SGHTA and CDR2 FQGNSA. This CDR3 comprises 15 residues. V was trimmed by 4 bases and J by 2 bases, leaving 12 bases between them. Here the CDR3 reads CASSSPTLAGNTIYF. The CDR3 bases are TGTGCCAGCAGCTCCCCCACATTAGCTGGAAACACCATATATTTT. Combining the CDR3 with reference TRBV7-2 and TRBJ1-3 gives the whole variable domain GAGVSQSPSNKVTEKGKDVELRCDPISGHTALYWYRQSLGQGLEFLIYFQGNSAPDKSGLPSDRFSAERTGGSVSTLTIQRTQQEDSAVYLCASSSPTLAGNTIYFGEGSWLTVV.

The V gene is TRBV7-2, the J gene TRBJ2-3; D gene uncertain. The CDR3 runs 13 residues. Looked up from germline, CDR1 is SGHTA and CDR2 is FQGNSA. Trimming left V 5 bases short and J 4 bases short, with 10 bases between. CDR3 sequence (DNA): TGTGCCAGCAGCATCCGCCGGGCAGATACGCAGTATTTT. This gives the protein CASSIRRADTQYF.

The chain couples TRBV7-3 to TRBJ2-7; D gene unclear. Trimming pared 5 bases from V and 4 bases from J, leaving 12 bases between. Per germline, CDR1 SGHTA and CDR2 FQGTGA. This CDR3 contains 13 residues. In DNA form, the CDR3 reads TGTGCCAGCAGCCCAACCTCTGGTTACGAGCAGTACTTC. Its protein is CASSPTSGYEQYF.

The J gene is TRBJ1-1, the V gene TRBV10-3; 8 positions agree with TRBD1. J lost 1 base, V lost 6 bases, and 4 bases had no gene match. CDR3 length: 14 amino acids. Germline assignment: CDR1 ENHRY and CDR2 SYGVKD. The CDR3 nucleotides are TGTGCCATCAGCCTACAGGGGGGGAACACTGAAGCTTTCTTT. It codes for CAISLQGGNTEAFF.

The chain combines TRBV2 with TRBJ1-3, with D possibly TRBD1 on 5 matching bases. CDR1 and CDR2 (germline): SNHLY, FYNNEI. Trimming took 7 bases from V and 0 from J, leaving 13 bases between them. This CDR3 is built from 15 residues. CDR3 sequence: CASTLLGGSGNTIYF. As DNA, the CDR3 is TGTGCCAGCACGCTGTTGGGGGGCTCTGGAAACACCATATATTTT. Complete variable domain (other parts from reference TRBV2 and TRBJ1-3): EPEVTQTPSHQVTQMGQEVILRCVPISNHLYFYWYRQILGQKVEFLVSFYNNEISEKSEIFDDQFSVERPDGSNFTLKIRSTKLEDSAMYFCASTLLGGSGNTIYFGEGSWLTVV.